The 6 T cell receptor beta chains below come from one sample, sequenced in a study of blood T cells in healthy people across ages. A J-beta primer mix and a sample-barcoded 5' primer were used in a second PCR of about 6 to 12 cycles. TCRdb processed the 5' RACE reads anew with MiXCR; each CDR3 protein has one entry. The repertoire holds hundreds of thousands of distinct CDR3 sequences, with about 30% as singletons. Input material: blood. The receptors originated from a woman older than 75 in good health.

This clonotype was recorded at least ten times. In DNA form, the CDR3 reads TGTGCCTGGAGTCAGGACTATGGCTACACCTTC. Encoded protein: CAWSQDYGYTF. The V call is TRBV30, the J call TRBJ1-2; D not certain. Germline V gene sequence: CDR1 GTSNPN, CDR2 SVGIG (reference sequence). Trimming stripped 2 bases from V and 3 bases from J, with 4 bases between. This CDR3 has 11 amino acids.

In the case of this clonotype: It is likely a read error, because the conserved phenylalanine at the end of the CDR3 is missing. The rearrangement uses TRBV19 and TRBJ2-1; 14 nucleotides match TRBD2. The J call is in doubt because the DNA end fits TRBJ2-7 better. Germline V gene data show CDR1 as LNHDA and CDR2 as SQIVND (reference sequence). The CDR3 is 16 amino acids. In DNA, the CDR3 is TGTGCCAGTACGACTAGCGGGGGGGACTCCTACAATGAGCAGTACTGC. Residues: CASTTSGGDSYNEQYC.

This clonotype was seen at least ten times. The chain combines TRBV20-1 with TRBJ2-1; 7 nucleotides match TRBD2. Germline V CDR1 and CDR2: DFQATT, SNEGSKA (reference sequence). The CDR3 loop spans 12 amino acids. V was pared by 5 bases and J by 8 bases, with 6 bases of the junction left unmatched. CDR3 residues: CSAGRASDEQFF. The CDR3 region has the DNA TGCAGTGCTGGGAGGGCCAGCGATGAGCAGTTCTTC.

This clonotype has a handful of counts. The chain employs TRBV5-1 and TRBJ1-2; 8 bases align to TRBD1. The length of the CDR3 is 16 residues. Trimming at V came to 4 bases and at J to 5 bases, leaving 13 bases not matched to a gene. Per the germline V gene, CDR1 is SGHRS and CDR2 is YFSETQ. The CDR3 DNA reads TGCGCCAGCAGCCGGAGGACAGGGTCATTAGGTTATGGCTACACCTTC. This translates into CASSRRTGSLGYGYTF.

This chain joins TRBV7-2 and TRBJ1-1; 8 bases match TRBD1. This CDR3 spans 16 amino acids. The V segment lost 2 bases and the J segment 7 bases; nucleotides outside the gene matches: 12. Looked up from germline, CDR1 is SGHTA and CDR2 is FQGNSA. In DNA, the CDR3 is TGTGCCAGCAGCTTAAACGCAGGGGGCTATAGGGGTGAAGCTTTCTTT. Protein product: CASSLNAGGYRGEAFF. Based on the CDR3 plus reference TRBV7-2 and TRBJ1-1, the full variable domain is GAGVSQSPSNKVTEKGKDVELRCDPISGHTALYWYRQSLGQGLEFLIYFQGNSAPDKSGLPSDRFSAERTGGSVSTLTIQRTQQEDSAVYLCASSLNAGGYRGEAFFGQGTRLTVV.

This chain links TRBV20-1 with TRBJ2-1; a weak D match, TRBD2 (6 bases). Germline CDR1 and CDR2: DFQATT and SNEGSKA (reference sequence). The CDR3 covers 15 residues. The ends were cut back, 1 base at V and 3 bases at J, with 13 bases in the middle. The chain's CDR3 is CSARGGLLLYNEQFF. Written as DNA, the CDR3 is TGCAGTGCTAGAGGGGGACTTCTCCTCTACAATGAGCAGTTCTTC.